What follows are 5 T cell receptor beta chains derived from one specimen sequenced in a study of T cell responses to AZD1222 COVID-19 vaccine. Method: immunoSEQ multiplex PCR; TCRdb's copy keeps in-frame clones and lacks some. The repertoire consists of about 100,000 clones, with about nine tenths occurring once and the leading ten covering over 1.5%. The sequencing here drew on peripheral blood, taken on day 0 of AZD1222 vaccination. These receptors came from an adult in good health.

This CDR3 reads CASTGSRGNQPQHF. The CDR3 DNA reads TGTGCCAGCACCGGCAGCAGGGGTAACCAGCCCCAGCATTTT. This sequence joins TRBV7-8 and TRBJ1-5; a weak D match, TRBD1 (6 bases). Germline values: CDR1 SGHVS, CDR2 FQNEAQ. V lost 7 bases and J 7 bases, leaving 17 bases between the germline ends. This CDR3 is 14 amino acids long.

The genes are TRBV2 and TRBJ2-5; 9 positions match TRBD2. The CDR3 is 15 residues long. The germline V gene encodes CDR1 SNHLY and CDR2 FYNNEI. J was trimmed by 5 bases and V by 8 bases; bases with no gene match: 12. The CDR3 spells CASGGSSGVWETQYF. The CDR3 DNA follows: TGTGCCAGCGGGGGGTCTAGCGGGGTTTGGGAGACCCAGTACTTC.

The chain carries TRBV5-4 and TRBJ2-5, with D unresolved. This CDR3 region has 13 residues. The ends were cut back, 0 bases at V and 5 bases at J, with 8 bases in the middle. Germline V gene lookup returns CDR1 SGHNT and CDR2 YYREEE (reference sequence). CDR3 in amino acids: CASSLGQKETQYF. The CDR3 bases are TGTGCCAGCAGCTTGGGTCAAAAGGAGACCCAGTACTTC. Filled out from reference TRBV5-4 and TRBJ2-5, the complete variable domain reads ETGVTQSPTHLIKTRGQQVTLRCSSQSGHNTVSWYQQALGQGPQFIFQYYREEENGRGNFPPRFSGLQFPNYSSELNVNALELDDSALYLCASSLGQKETQYFGPGTRLLVL.

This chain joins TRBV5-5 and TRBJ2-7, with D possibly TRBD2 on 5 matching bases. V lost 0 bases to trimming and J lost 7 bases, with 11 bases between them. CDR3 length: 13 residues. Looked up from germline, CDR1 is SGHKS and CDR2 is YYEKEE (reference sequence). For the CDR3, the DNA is TGTGCCAGCAGCTTGGCGGGCGGGTGGGAGCAGTACTTC. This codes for CASSLAGGWEQYF. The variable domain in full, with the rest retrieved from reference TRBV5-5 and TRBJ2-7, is DAGVTQSPTHLIKTRGQQVTLRCSPISGHKSVSWYQQVLGQGPQFIFQYYEKEERGRGNFPDRFSARQFPNYSSELNVNALLLGDSALYLCASSLAGGWEQYFGPGTRLTVT.

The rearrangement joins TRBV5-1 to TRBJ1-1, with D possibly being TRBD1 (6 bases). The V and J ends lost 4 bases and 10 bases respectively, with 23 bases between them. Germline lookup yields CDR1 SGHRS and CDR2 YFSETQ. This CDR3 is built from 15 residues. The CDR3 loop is CASSPDGGAGFGAFF. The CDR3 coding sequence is TGCGCCAGCAGCCCGGATGGGGGGGCGGGTTTCGGAGCTTTCTTT.